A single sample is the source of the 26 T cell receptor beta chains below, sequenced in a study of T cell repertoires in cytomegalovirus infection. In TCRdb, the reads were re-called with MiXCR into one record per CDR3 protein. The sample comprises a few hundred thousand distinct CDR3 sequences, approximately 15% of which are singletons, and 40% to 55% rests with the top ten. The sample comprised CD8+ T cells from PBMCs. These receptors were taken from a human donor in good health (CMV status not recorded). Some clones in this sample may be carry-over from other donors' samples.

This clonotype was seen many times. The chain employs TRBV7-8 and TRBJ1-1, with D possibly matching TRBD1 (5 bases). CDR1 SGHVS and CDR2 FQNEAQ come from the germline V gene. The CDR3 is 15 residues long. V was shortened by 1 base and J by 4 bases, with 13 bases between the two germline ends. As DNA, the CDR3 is TGTGCCAGCAGCTTAGGCTGGGGGTTTAGCACTGAAGCTTTCTTT. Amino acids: CASSLGWGFSTEAFF.

The CDR3 DNA reads TGCGCCAGCAGCTTCGAGGGGGCCGGAGATACGCAGTATTTT. As protein: CASSFEGAGDTQYF. The chain links TRBV5-1 to TRBJ2-3; TRBD1 agrees at 7 bases. V shed 2 bases, J shed 5 bases, and the junction held 5 bases outside the gene matches. Germline assignment: CDR1 SGHRS and CDR2 YFSETQ. This CDR3 region has 14 residues.

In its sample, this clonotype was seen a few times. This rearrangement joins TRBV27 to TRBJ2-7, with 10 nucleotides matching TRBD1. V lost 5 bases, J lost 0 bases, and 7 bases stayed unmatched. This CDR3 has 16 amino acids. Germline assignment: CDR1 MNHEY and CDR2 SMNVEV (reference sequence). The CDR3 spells CASSSRDRGHSYEQYF. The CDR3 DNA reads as TGTGCCAGCAGTAGCCGGGACAGGGGACACTCCTACGAGCAGTACTTC.

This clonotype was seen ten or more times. Here the CDR3 DNA reads TGTGCCAGCAGCTTAATAACGGGGTTGAACACTGAAGCTTTCTTT. This encodes CASSLITGLNTEAFF. The V and J genes are TRBV7-2 and TRBJ1-1; D gene ambiguous. There are 15 residues in the CDR3. CDR1 is SGHTA, CDR2 FQGNSA, per germline. V was clipped by 2 bases and J by 0 bases, with 10 bases between them.

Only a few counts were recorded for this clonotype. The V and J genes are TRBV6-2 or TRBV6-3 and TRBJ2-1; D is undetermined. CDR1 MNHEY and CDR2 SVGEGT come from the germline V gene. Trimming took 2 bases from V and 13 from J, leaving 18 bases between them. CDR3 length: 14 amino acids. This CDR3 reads CASSYASRAAPQFF. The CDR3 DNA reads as TGTGCCAGCAGTTACGCTTCCCGGGCCGCCCCCCAGTTCTTC.

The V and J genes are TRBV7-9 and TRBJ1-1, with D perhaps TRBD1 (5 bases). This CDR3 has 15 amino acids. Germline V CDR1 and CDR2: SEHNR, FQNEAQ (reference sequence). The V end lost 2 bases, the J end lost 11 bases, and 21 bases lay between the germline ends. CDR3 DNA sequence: TGTGCCAGCAGCTTAAGTCCCACAGGCCCGTCAGGGGCTTTCTTT. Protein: CASSLSPTGPSGAFF.

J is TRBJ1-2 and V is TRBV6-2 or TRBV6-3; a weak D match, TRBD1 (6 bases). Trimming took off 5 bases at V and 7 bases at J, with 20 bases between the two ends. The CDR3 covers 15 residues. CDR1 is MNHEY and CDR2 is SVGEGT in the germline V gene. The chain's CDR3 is CASSPTGGAPLGYTF. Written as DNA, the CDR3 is TGTGCCAGCAGTCCTACTGGGGGGGCACCCCTTGGCTACACCTTC.

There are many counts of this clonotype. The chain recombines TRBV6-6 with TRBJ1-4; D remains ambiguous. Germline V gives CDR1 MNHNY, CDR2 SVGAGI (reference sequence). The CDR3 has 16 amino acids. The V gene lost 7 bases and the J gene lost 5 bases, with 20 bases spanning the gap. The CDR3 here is CASTPGRSWGNEKLFF. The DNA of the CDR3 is TGTGCCAGCACCCCCGGACGGAGTTGGGGAAATGAAAAACTGTTTTTT.

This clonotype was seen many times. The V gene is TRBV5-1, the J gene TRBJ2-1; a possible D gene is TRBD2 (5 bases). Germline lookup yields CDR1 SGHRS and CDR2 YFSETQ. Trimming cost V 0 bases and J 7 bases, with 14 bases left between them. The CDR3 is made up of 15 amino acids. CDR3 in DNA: TGCGCCAGCAGCTTGGAAGGGAGAGCCGCGAATGAGCAGTTCTTC. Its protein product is CASSLEGRAANEQFF.

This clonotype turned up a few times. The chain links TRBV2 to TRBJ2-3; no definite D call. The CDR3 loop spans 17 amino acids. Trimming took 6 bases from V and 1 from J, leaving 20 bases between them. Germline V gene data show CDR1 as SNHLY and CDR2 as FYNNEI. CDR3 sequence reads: CASSDKTVRRRTDTQYF. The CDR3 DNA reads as TGTGCCAGCAGCGACAAAACCGTGCGGAGACGCACAGATACGCAGTATTTT. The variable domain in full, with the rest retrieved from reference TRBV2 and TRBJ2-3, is EPEVTQTPSHQVTQMGQEVILRCVPISNHLYFYWYRQILGQKVEFLVSFYNNEISEKSEIFDDQFSVERPDGSNFTLKIRSTKLEDSAMYFCASSDKTVRRRTDTQYFGPGTRLTVL.

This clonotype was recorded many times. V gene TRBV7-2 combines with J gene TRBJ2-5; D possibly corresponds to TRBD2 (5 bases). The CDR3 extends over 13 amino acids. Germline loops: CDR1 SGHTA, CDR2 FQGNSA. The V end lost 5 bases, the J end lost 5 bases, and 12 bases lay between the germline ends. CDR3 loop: CASSVGLMETQYF. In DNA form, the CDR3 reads TGTGCCAGCAGCGTAGGACTGATGGAGACCCAGTACTTC.

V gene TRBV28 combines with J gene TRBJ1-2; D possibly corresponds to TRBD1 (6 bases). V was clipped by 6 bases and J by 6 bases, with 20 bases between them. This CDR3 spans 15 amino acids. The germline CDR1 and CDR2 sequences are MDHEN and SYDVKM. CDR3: CASRKTGGGSDGYTF. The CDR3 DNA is TGTGCCAGCAGAAAAACGGGGGGCGGATCCGATGGCTACACCTTC.

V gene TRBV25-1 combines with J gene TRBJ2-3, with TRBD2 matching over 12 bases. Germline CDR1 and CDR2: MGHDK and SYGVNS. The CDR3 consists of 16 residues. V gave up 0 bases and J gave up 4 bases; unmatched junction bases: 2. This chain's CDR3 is CASSEYLAGGPDTQYF. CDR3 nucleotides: TGTGCCAGCAGTGAATACCTAGCGGGGGGGCCAGATACGCAGTATTTT.

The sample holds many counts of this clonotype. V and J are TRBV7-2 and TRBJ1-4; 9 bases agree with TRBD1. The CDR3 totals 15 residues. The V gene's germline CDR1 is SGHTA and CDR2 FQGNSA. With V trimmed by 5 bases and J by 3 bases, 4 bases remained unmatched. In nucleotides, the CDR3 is TGTGCCAGCAGCAAGACAGGGGGAGCTAATGAAAAACTGTTTTTT. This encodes CASSKTGGANEKLFF.

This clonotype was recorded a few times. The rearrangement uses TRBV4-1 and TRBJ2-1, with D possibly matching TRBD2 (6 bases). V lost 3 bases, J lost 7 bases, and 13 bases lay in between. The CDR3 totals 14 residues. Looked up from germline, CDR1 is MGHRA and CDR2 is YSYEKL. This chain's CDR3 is CASSQRGRSNEQFF. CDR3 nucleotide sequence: TGCGCCAGCAGCCAGCGGGGACGGAGTAATGAGCAGTTCTTC.

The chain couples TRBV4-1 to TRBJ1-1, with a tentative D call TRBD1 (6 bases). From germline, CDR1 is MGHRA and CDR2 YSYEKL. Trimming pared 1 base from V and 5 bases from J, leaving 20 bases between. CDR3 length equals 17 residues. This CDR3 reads CASSQASGGVGGTEAFF. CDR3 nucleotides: TGCGCCAGCAGCCAAGCGTCGGGGGGCGTTGGAGGGACTGAAGCTTTCTTT.

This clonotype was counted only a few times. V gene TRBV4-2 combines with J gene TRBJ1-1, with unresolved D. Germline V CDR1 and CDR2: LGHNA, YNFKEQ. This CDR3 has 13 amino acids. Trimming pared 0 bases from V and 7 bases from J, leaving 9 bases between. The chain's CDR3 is CASSQDLGGEAFF. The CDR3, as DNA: TGTGCCAGCAGCCAAGATCTCGGTGGTGAAGCTTTCTTT.

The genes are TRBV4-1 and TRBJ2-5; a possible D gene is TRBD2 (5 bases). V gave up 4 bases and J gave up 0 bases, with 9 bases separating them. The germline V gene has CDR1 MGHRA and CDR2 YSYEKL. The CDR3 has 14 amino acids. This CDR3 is CASSPQEDQETQYF. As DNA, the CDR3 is TGCGCCAGCAGCCCCCAGGAGGACCAAGAGACCCAGTACTTC.

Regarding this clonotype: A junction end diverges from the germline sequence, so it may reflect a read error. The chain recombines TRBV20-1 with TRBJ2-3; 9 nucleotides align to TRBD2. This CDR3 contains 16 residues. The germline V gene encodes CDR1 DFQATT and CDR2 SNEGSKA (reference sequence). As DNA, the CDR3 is TGCAGTGCTGGAGAACGAGCTAGCGGGGAATCGAATACGCAGTATTTT. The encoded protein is CSAGERASGESNTQYF.

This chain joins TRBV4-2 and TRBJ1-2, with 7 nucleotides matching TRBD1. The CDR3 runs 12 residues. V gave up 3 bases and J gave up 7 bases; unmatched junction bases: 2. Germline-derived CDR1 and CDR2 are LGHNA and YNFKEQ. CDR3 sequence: CASSHGTAGYTF. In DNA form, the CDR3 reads TGTGCCAGCAGCCATGGGACAGCTGGCTACACCTTC.

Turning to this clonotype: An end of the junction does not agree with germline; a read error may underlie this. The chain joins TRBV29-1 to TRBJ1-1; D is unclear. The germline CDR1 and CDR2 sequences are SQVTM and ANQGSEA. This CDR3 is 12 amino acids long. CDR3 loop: CSAMGPAPESFF. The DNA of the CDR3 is TGCAGCGCTATGGGCCCTGCCCCTGAATCTTTCTTT.

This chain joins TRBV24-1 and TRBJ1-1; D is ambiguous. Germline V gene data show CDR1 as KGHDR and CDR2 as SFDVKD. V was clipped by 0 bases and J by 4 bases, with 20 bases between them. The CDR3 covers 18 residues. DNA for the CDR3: TGTGCCACCAGTGATTTGCGGCCCTTCAAGGTTCCGGGCACTGAAGCTTTCTTT. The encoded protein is CATSDLRPFKVPGTEAFF.

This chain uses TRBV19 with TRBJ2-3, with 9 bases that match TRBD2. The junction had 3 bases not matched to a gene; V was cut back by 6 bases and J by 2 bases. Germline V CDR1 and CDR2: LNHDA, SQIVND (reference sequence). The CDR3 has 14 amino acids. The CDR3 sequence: CASSSGGLTDTQYF. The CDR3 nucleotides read TGTGCCAGTAGCAGCGGGGGGCTCACAGATACGCAGTATTTT.

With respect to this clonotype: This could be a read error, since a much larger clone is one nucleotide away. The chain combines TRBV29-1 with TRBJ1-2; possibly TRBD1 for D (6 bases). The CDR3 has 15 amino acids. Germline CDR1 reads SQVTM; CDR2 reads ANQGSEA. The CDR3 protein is CSVRTVTGYISGHTF. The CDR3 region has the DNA TGCAGCGTTCGGACAGTAACGGGATATATATCTGGCCACACCTTC.

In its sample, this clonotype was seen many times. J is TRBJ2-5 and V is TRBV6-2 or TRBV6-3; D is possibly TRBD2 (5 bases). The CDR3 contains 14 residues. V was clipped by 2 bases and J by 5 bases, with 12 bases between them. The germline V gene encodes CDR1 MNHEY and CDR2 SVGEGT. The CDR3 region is CASSYRYQRETQYF. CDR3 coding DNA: TGTGCCAGCAGTTACCGGTACCAGCGGGAGACCCAGTACTTC.

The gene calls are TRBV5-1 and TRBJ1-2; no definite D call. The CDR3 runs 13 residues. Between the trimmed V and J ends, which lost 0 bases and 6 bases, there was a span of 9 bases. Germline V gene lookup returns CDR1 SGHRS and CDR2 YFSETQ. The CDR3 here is CASSLVFEDGYTF. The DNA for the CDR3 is TGCGCCAGCAGCTTGGTATTTGAAGATGGCTACACCTTC.